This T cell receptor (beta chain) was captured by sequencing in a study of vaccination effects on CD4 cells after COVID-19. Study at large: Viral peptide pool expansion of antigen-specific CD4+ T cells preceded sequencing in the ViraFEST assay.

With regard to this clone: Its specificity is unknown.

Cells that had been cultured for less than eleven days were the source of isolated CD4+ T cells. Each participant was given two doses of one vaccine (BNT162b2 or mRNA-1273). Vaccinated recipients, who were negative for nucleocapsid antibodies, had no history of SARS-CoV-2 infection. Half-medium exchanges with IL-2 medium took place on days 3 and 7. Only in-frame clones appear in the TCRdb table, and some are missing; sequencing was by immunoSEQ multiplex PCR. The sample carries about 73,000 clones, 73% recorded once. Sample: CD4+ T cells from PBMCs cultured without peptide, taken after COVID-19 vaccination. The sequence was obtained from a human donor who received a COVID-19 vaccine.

The CDR3 DNA sequence: TGTGCCAGCAGCTTAATGCCGACAGGGCCTAACACTGAAGCTTTCTTT. Its protein is CASSLMPTGPNTEAFF. The rearrangement links TRBV7-3 to TRBJ1-1; TRBD1 aligns across 7 bases. Germline V gene sequence: CDR1 SGHTA, CDR2 FQGTGA. This CDR3 spans 16 amino acids. The V and J ends lost 1 base and 2 bases, in that order; junction bases with no gene match: 7.